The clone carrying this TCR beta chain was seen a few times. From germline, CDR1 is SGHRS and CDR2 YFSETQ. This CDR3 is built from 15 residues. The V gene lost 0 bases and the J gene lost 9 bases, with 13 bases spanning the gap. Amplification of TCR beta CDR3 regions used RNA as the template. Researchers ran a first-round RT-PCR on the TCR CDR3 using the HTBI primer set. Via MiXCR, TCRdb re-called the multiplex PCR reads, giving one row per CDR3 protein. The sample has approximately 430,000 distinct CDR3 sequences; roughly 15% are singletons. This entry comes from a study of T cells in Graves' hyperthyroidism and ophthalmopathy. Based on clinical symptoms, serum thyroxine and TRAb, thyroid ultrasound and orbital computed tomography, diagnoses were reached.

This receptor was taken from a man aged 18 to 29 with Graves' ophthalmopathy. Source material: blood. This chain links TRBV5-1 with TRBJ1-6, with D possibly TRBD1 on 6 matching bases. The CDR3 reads CASSLGTGGASPLHF. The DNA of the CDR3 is TGCGCCAGCAGCTTGGGAACCGGGGGCGCTTCACCCCTCCACTTT.